This section outlines one TCR beta chain sequence together with its context. This clone was found many times. Its antigen is not yet known. No qualities accompany the bases; no much larger clone lies one base away. The immunoSEQ Assay, a bias-controlled multiplex PCR, was used to amplify TCRbeta CDR3 regions from genomic DNA. As for how the authors treated the data: The number of nucleated cells in each sample was estimated by amplification of reference gene primers within the assay. To quantify the absolute abundance of each unique TCRbeta CDR3 rearrangement, sequence reads were collapsed and filtered. For each sample, productive Simpson clonality was calculated as the square root of Simpson's diversity index across productive rearrangements. TCRdb retrieved this table from immuneACCESS and kept in-frame rearrangements only. Not all clones are present; in checked studies, unresolved V genes account for under half, and no reason is known for the remainder. V and J calls and clone size are copied from that table; D and trimming were computed from the DNA. Here the sample has roughly 170,000 clones; nearly 80% occur a single time. The ten top clones hold more than 25% of the sample.

The V end gives up 3 bases and the J end 0 bases, leaving 2 bases in the junction not matched to a gene. The CDR3 runs 15 amino acids, cysteine and phenylalanine included. The CDR3 DNA has 45 bases and is translated from base 1. Per the germline V gene, SGHVS is the CDR1 and FNYEAQ is the CDR2. The record originates from a study of blood T cell repertoires in COVID-19 (dated by TCRdb to about 2020). With regard to the full study: Collaborator samples came from the United States, Italy and Spain and covered acute and convalescent phases of COVID-19. The material from the prospective study consisted of cDNA or gDNA derived from T cells, B-cell-depleted T cells, or PBMCs. The dataset comprised deeply sampled blood TCRbeta repertoires from subjects exposed to, actively infected with, or recovered from COVID-19. The repertoires were released in a freely available public database meant as a resource for research on the immune response to SARS-CoV-2. The samples were drawn from two sources: the first 160 participants of the ongoing ImmuneRACE study, and over 950 subjects contributed by 6 global collaborators. A de-identified subject ID, COVID-19 status, age in years and sex were almost always included in the sample metadata. Where HLA class I and class II types were available, the types were taken from metadata supplied by the sample provider, not from assay-based typing.

The paper as a whole reports these results and caveats: The quantity of clinical and demographic metadata differed by source and by participant and was supplied without curation.

Whole blood was collected in K2EDTA tubes by collaborating institutions according to the institutions' own protocols. Collaborator samples were shipped for TCRbeta analysis as frozen whole blood, isolated PBMCs, or DNA extracted from either sample type. The V and J genes are TRBV7-6 and TRBJ1-5; TRBD1 lines up with 7 middle nucleotides. Material: peripheral blood. The sequence derives from a woman in her 70s with acute or convalescent COVID-19. DNA sequence: TGTGCCAGCAGCTTGACAGGGAATAGCAATCAGCCCCAGCATTTT. Its translation reads: CASSLTGNSNQPQHF.